This TCR beta chain was found in a study of CD8 T cells in ankylosing spondylitis (dated by TCRdb to 2016 to 2017). Context from the whole study: To find TCR variants linked to disease, the study profiled T cell receptor beta repertoires in ankylosing spondylitis patients and healthy donors. The full study cohort comprised about 23 ankylosing spondylitis patients and 85 to 120 healthy donors. Peripheral blood samples were taken, and synovial fluid was additionally collected from ankylosing spondylitis patients.

TCRdb names Illumina HiSeq 2500 as the instrument used. Quantitative 5'-RACE with molecular barcodes was the method used to prepare the TCR beta libraries. As for how the authors treated the data: A new computational method based on a probabilistic model of VDJ rearrangement was used to identify disease-linked TCR variants. TCRdb reanalyzed the raw reads on its own, using fastp at Q25 for trimming and MiXCR for clone calling, and kept in-frame beta chains. Each entry merges the rows of one CDR3 protein and shows their most common DNA and genes. These V and J calls rely on TCRdb rather than the paper's analysis. In this sample the table shows fewer than 550,000 distinct CDR3 sequences, approximately 5% of which occur a single time. The top ten hold approximately 4% of the sample. CDR1 and CDR2 (KGHDR, SFDVKD) derive from the germline V gene. Trimming costs V 2 bases and J 4 bases, and their ends lie 19 bases apart. The CDR3 has 17 amino acids, counting the end cysteine and phenylalanine. Of the read, only the CDR3 DNA is kept; its 51 bases are in frame from base 1.

This clonotype was detected many times. Its antigen target is currently unknown. No much larger clone exists at a distance of one base, and base qualities are not known. Study-level results and caveats: The disease-linked clones were reported to be significantly enriched in matched synovial fluid samples from ankylosing spondylitis patients. The disease-linked clones had a CD8+ phenotype and were found at relatively low frequencies in peripheral blood. Some TCR beta motif variants had previously been reported in synovial fluid and blood of reactive arthritis patients, which suggested common disease-initiation mechanisms. A TCR beta motif of 7 or 8 highly homologous amino acid variants appeared characteristic of blood from ankylosing spondylitis patients.

The receptor's source is a male donor with ankylosing spondylitis. Sequences were obtained from blood, either unsorted or a sorted T cell fraction (not recorded which). This receptor chain uses TRBV24-1 and TRBJ1-1; the D gene identity is not certain. The CDR3 corresponds to CATSDSPAKGWTTEAFF. The DNA sequence is TGTGCCACCAGTGATTCCCCCGCCAAGGGATGGACCACTGAAGCTTTCTTT.